Described below is a single T cell receptor (beta chain) sequence and its context. This sample was taken from a study of T cells in tumors after PD-1 blockade. Turning to the study itself: Either cemiplimab 350 mg every 2 weeks or pembrolizumab 200 mg every 3 weeks was given. A subset received ongoing vismodegib 150 mg daily alongside anti-PD-1 therapy.

Sample time point: second of two post-therapy site-matched biopsies about two months apart. Repertoires were generated with immunoSEQ multiplex PCR, while TCRdb's copy carries only in-frame clones and drops some. In the table there are about 8,200 clones, 62% of which are singletons. V lost 2 bases and J lost 2; bases outside the gene matches: 1. CDR1 is MGHDK and CDR2 is SYGVNS in the germline V gene. The CDR3 covers 15 residues. The TCR comes from a human donor with basal cell carcinoma. The rearrangement links TRBV25-1 to TRBJ1-4; 8 nucleotides agree with TRBD1. The sample was tumor tissue, taken after anti-PD-1 treatment. In DNA, the CDR3 is TGTGCCAGCAGTGAACACAGGGGGACTAATGAAAAACTGTTTTTT. It encodes CASSEHRGTNEKLFF. The variable domain in full, with the rest retrieved from reference TRBV25-1 and TRBJ1-4, is EADIYQTPRYLVIGTGKKITLECSQTMGHDKMYWYQQDPGMELHLIHYSYGVNSTEKGDLSSESTVSRIRTEHFPLTLESARPSHTSQYLCASSEHRGTNEKLFFGSGTQLSVL.